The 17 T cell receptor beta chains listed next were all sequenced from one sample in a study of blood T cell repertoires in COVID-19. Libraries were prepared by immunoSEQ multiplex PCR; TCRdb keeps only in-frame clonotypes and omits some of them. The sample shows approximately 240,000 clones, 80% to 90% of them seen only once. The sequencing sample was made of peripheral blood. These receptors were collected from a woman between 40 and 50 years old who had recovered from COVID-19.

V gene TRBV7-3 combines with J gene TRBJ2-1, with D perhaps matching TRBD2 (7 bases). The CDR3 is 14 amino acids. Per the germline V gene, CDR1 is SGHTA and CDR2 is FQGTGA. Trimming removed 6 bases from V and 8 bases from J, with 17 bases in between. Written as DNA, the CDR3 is TGTGCCAGCAGTCCCCTGGGGGGGGCGGATGAGCAGTTCTTC. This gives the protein CASSPLGGADEQFF.

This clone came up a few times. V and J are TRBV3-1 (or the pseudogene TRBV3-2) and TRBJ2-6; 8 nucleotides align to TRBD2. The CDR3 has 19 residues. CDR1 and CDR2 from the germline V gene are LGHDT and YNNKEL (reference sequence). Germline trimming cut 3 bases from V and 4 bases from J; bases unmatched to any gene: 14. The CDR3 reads CASSHLSGETSGGANVLTF. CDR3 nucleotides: TGTGCCAGCAGCCACTTATCGGGGGAAACTAGCGGAGGGGCCAACGTCCTGACTTTC.

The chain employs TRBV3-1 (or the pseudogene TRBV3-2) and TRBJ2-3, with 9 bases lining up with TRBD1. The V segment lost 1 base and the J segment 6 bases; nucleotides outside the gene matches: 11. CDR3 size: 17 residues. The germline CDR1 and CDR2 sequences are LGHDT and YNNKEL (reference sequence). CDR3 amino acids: CASSQASDRGGWDTQYF. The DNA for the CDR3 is TGTGCCAGCAGCCAAGCCTCCGACAGGGGGGGATGGGATACGCAGTATTTT.

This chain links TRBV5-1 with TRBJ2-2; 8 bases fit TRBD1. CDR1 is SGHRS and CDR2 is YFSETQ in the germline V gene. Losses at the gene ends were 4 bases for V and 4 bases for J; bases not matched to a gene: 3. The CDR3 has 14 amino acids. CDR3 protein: CASSTTGATGELFF. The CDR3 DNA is TGCGCCAGCAGCACGACAGGGGCCACCGGGGAGCTGTTTTTT.

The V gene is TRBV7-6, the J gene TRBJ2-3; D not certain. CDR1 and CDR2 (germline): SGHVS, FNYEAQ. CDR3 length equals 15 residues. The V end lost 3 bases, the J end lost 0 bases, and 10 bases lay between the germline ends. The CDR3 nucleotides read TGTGCCAGCAGCTTCGCGGCAGAAAGCACAGATACGCAGTATTTT. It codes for CASSFAAESTDTQYF.

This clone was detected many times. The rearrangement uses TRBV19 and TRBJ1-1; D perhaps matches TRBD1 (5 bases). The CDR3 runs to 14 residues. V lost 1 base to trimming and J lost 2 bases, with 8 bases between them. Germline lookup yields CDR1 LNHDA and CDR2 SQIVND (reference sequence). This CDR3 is CASSIVTANTEAFF. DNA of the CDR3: TGTGCCAGTAGTATAGTGACAGCAAACACTGAAGCTTTCTTT.

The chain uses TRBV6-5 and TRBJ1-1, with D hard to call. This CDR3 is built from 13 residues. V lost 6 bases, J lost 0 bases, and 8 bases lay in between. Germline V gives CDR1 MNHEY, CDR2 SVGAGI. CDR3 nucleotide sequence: TGTGCCAGCAGACTCTTATTGAACACTGAAGCTTTCTTT. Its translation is CASRLLLNTEAFF.

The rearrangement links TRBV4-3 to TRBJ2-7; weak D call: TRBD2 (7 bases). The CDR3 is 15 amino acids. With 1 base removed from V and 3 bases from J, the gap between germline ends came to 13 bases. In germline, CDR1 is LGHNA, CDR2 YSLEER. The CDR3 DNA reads TGCGCCAGCAGCCAAGGTGCGGGGGCATACTACGAGCAGTACTTC. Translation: CASSQGAGAYYEQYF.

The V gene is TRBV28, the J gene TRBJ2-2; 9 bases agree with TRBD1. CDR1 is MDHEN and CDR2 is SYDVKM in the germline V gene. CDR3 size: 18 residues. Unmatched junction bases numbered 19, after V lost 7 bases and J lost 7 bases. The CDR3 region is CASTPEPGQGPAVGELFF. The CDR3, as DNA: TGTGCCAGCACCCCTGAACCGGGACAGGGCCCTGCCGTCGGGGAGCTGTTTTTT.

The CDR3 sequence is CAIERVLAPPRYEQYF. DNA for the CDR3: TGTGCCATCGAGAGGGTACTGGCACCACCACGCTACGAGCAGTACTTC. The V and J genes are TRBV7-9 and TRBJ2-7; D is perhaps TRBD2 (5 bases). CDR3 length: 16 residues. CDR1 SEHNR and CDR2 FQNEAQ come from the germline V gene (reference sequence). The germline V and J ends were trimmed by 10 bases and 3 bases, with 25 bases remaining between them.

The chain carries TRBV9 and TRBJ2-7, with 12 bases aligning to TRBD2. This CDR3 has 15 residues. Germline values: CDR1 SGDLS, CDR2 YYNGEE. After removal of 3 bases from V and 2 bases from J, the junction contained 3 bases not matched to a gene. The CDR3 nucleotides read TGTGCCAGCAGCGCCGGACTAGCGGGGACCTACGAGCAGTACTTC. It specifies CASSAGLAGTYEQYF.

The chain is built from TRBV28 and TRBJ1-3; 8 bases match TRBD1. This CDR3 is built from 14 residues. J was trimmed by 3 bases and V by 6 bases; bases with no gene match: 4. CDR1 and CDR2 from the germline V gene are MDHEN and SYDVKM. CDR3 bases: TGTGCCAGCAGGACAGGGGCTGGTGGAAACACCATATATTTT. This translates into CASRTGAGGNTIYF.

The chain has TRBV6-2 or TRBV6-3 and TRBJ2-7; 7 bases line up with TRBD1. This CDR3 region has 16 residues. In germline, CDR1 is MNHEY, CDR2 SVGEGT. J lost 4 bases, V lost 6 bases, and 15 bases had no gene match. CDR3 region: CASSRAPDRPWYEQYF. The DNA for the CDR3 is TGTGCCAGCAGCCGAGCACCGGACAGGCCCTGGTACGAGCAGTACTTC.

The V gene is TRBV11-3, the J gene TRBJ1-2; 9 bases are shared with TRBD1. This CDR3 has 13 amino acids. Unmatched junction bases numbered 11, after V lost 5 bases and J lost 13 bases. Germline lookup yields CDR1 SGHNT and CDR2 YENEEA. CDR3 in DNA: TGTGCCAGCAGCCAGACACGGGACAGGGTTCTCACCTTC. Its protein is CASSQTRDRVLTF.

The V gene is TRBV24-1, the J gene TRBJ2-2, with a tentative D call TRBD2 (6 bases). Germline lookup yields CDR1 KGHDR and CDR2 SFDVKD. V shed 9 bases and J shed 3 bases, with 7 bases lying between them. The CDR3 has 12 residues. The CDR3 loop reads CATRGDTGELFF. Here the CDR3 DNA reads TGTGCCACCCGCGGGGACACCGGGGAGCTGTTTTTT.

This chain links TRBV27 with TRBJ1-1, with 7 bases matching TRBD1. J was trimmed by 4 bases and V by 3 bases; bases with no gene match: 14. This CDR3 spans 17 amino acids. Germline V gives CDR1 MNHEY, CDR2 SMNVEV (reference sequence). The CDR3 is CASSFIQTGEFTTEAFF. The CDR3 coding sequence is TGTGCCAGCAGTTTTATTCAAACAGGGGAGTTTACCACTGAAGCTTTCTTT.

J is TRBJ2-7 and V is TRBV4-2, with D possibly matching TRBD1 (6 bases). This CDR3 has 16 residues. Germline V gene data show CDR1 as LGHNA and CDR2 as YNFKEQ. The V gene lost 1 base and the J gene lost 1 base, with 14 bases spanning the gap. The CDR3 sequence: CASSQVVSRGSYEQYF. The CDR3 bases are TGTGCCAGCAGCCAAGTGGTAAGCAGGGGATCCTACGAGCAGTACTTC.